The present entry profiles one T cell receptor beta chain with its context. The clone's antigen remains unknown. Base qualities are not at hand, and no much larger clone is one base apart. These data belong to a study of blood T cell repertoires in COVID-19 (dated by TCRdb to 2019 to 2021). Concerning the study at large: Collaborator samples came from the United States, Italy and Spain and covered acute and convalescent phases of COVID-19. Samples were obtained from the ongoing ImmuneRACE study (first 160 participants) and from 1,254 subjects provided by 6 global collaborators. The sample metadata nearly always contained a de-identified subject ID, COVID-19 status, age in years and sex. Where HLA class I and class II types were available, the types were taken from metadata supplied by the sample provider, not from assay-based typing. The repertoires were released in a freely available public database intended as a resource for research on the immune response to SARS-CoV-2. The prospective study material was composed of cDNA or gDNA derived from T cells, B-cell-depleted T cells, or PBMCs. The dataset comprised deeply sampled blood TCRbeta repertoires from subjects exposed to, actively infected with, or recovered from COVID-19. Results the study describes overall, beyond this receptor: The amount of clinical and demographic metadata varied by source and participant and was provided uncurated.

Whole blood was collected in K2EDTA tubes by collaborating institutions according to the institutions' own protocols. For TCRbeta analysis, collaborators shipped samples in one of three forms: frozen whole blood, isolated PBMCs, or DNA extracted from either of those sample types. Counted from cysteine to phenylalanine, this CDR3 has 14 amino acids. Only CDR3 DNA remains: 42 bases, in frame from the first base. From a lookup of the germline V gene, CDR1 and CDR2 are SNHLY and FYNNEI. Deletion took 3 bases off V and 4 bases off J, with a span of 11 bases between the germline ends. The immunoSEQ Assay, a bias-controlled multiplex PCR, was used to amplify TCRbeta CDR3 regions from genomic DNA. On the authors' methods: Nucleated cell counts per sample were estimated from amplification of reference gene primers within the assay. To quantify the absolute abundance of each unique TCRbeta CDR3 rearrangement, sequence reads were collapsed and filtered. For each sample, productive Simpson clonality was calculated as the square root of Simpson's diversity index over productive rearrangements. TCRdb obtained this table from immuneACCESS and retained in-frame rearrangements with V and J assigned. These tables miss some clones; where compared with another copy, unresolved V genes account for less than half of the shortfall, and the remainder is unexplained. That table is the source of V, J and clone size, and D and trimming were worked out from the DNA. The sample includes some 250,000 clones, with 80% to 90% observed a single time. Roughly 8.8% of the sample is held by the ten biggest clonotypes.

The rearranged segments are TRBV2 and TRBJ2-3, and possibly TRBD2, on 6 matching bases. The origin of this receptor is a man aged 35 to 55 with active or convalescent COVID-19. Sequences were obtained from peripheral blood. The CDR3 reads CASSEAGSADTQYF. The sequenced DNA: TGTGCCAGCAGTGAGGCGGGGTCGGCAGATACGCAGTATTTT.